The sample holds many counts of the clone carrying this T cell receptor beta chain. What it binds is not known. The CDR3 spans 18 residues. The germline V gene encodes CDR1 SGHTA and CDR2 FQGNSA. Trimming pared 1 base from V and 0 bases from J, leaving 19 bases between. RNA transcripts were the template for amplifying TCR beta CDR3 regions. HTBI primers were used for first-round RT-PCR of the TCR CDR3. In TCRdb, the multiplex PCR reads were re-called with MiXCR into one record per CDR3 protein. The sample consists of some 320,000 distinct CDR3 sequences, roughly 15% of them appearing once. The data were taken from a study of T cells in Graves' hyperthyroidism and ophthalmopathy. The study included ophthalmopathy patients with Clinical Activity Score at least 3, NOSPECS grade at least 4 and duration under 3 months. Study-wide results and limits: A median about 6.2 months before onset, the model predicted ophthalmopathy. Clonotypes that were expanded in thyroid above 0.001 mostly appeared in blood too.

The sequence derives from a woman aged 40 to 49 with Graves' ophthalmopathy. The chain is built from TRBV7-2 and TRBJ2-7, with D uncertain. The source material was blood. CDR3 nucleotides: TGTGCCAGCAGCTTAGAGAGGCCCGACACGAGGAGCTCCTACGAGCAGTACTTC. The encoded protein is CASSLERPDTRSSYEQYF.